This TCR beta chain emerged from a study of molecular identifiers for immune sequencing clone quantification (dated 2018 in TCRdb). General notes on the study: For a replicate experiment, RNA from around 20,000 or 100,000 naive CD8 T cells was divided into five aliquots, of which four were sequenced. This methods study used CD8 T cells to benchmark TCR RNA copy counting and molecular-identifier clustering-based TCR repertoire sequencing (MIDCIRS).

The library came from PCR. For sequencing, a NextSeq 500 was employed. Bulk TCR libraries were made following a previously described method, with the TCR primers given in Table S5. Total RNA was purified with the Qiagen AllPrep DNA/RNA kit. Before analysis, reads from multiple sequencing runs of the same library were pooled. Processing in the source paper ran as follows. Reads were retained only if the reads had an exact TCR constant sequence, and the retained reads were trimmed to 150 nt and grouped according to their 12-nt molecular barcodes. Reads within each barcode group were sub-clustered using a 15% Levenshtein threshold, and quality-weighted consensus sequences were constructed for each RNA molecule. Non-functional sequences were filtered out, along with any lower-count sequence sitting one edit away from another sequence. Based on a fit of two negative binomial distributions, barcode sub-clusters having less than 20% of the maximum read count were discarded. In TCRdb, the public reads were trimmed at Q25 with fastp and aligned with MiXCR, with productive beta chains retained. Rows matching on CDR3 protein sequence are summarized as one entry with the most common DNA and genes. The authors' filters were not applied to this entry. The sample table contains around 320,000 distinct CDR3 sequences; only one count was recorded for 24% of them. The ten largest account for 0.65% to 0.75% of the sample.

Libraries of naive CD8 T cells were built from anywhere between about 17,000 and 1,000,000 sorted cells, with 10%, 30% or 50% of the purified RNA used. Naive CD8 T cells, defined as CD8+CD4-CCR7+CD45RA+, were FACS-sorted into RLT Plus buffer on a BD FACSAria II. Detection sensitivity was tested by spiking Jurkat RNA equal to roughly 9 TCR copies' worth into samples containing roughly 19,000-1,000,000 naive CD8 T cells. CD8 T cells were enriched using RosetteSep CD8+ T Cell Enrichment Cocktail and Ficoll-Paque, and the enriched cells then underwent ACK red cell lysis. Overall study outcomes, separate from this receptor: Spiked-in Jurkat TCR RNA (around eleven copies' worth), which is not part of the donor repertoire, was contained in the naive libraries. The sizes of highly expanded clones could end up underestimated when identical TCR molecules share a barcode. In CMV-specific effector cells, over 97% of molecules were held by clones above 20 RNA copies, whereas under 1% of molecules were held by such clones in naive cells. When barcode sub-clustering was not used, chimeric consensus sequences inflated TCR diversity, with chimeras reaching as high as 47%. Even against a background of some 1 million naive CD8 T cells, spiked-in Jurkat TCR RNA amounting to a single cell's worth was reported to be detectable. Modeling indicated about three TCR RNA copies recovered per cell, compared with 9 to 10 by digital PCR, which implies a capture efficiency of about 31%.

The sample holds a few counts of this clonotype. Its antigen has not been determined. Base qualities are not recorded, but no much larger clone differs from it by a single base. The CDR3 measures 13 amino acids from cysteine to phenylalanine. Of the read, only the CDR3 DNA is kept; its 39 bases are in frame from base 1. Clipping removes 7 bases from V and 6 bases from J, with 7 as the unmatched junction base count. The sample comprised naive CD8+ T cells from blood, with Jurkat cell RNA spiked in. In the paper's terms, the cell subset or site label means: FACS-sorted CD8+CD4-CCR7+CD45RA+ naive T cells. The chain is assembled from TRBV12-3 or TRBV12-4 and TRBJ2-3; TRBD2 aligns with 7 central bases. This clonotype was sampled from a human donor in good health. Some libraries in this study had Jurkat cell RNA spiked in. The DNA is TGTGCCAGCACTGAGCGGGGCGGGGATACGCAGTATTTT. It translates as CASTERGGDTQYF.